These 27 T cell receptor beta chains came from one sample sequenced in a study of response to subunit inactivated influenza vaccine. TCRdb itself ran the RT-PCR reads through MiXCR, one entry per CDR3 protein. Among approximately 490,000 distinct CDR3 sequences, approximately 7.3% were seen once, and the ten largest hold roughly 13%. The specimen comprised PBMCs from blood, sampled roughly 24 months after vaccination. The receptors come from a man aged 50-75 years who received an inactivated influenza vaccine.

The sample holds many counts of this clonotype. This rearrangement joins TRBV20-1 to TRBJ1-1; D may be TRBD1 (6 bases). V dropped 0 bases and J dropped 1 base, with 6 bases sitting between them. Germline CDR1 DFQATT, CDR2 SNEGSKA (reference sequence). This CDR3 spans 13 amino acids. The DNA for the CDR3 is TGCAGTGCTAGAGACAGGGGGAACACTGAAGCTTTCTTT. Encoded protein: CSARDRGNTEAFF.

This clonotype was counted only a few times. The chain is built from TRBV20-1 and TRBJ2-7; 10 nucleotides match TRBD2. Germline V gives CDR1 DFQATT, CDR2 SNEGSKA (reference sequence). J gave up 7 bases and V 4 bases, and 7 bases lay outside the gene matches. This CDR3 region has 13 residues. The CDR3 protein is CSATLAGVGEQYF. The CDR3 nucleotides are TGCAGTGCTACGCTAGCGGGAGTTGGGGAGCAGTACTTC.

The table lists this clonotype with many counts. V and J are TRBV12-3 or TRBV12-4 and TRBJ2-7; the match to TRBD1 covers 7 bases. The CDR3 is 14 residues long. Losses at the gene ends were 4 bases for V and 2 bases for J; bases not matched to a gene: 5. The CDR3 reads CASSSGTVTYEQYF. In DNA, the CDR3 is TGTGCCAGCAGTTCCGGGACAGTCACCTACGAGCAGTACTTC.

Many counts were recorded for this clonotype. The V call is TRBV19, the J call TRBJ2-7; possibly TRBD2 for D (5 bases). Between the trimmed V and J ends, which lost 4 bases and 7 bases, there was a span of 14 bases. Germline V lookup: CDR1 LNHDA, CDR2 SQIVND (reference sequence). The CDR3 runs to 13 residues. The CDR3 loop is CASSTDGGLEQYF. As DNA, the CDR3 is TGTGCCAGTAGTACCGACGGAGGTCTGGAGCAGTACTTC.

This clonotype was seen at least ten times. CDR3 region: CSVTISGNTQYF. The CDR3 coding sequence is TGCAGCGTCACCATTTCAGGGAATACGCAGTATTTT. The chain employs TRBV29-1 and TRBJ2-3; a possible D gene is TRBD1 (5 bases). The V end lost 6 bases, the J end lost 7 bases, and 14 bases lay between the germline ends. The CDR3 loop spans 12 amino acids. Germline CDR1 SQVTM, CDR2 ANQGSEA.

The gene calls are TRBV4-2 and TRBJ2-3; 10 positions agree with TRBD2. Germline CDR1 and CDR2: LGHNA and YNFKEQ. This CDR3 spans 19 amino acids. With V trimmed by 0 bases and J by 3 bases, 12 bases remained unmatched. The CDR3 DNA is TGTGCCAGCAGCCAAGATTATAGGGCTAGCGGGAGAGGGACAGATACGCAGTATTTT. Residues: CASSQDYRASGRGTDTQYF.

The CDR3 DNA reads TGTGCCAGCAGCCAAGATAGGGGACTCCAACGAACCGGGGAGCTGTTTTTT. Translated: CASSQDRGLQRTGELFF. The chain combines TRBV3-1 with TRBJ2-2; D possibly corresponds to TRBD2 (6 bases). V lost 0 bases, J lost 5 bases, and 16 bases lay in between. Germline V gives CDR1 LGHDT, CDR2 YNNKEL (reference sequence). This CDR3 contains 17 residues.

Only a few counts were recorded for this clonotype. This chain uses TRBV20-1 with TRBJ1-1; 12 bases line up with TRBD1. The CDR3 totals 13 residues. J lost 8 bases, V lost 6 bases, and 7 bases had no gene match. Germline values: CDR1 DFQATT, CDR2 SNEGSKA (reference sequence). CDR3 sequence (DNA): TGCAGTGCCCCGGGACAGGGGGCGGGGGAAGCTTTCTTT. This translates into CSAPGQGAGEAFF.

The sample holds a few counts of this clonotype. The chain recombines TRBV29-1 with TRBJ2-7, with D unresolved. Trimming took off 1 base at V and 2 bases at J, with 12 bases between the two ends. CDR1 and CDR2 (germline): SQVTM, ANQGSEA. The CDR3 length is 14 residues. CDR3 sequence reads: CSVEVQGPTYEQYF. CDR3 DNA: TGCAGCGTTGAAGTCCAAGGACCTACCTACGAGCAGTACTTC.

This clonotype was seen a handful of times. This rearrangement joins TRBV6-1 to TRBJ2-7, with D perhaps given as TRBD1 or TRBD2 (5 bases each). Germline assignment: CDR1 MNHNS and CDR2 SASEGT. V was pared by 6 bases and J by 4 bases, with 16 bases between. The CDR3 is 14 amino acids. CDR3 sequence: CASRKTAATYEQYF. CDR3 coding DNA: TGTGCCAGCAGAAAGACAGCGGCCACTTACGAGCAGTACTTC.

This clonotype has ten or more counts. The CDR3 loop is CASSSSSGQSYGYTF. The CDR3 DNA is TGTGCCAGCAGCTCTAGCTCGGGACAGTCCTATGGCTACACCTTC. The J gene is TRBJ1-2, the V gene TRBV7-8; TRBD1 matches 7 bases. The CDR3 consists of 15 residues. Trimming removed 4 bases from V and 4 bases from J; junction bases left unmatched: 9. Germline-derived CDR1 and CDR2 are SGHVS and FQNEAQ.

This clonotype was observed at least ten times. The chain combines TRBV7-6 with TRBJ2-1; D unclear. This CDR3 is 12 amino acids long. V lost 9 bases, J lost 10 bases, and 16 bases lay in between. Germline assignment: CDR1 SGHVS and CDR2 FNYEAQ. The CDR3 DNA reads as TGTGCCAGTGGCTTTGCAGGCCTAGAGCAGTTCTTC. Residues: CASGFAGLEQFF.

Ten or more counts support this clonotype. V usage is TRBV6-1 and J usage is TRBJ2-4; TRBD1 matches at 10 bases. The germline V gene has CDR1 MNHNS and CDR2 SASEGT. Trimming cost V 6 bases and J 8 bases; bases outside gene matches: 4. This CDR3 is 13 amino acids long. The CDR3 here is CASSLGQGYIQYF. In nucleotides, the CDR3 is TGTGCCAGCAGCTTGGGACAGGGGTACATTCAGTACTTC.

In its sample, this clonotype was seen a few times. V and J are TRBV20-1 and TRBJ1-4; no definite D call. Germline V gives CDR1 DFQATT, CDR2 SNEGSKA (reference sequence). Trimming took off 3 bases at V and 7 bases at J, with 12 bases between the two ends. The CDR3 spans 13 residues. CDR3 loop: CSASLSPTEKLFF. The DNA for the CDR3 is TGCAGTGCTAGTCTAAGTCCGACTGAAAAACTGTTTTTT.

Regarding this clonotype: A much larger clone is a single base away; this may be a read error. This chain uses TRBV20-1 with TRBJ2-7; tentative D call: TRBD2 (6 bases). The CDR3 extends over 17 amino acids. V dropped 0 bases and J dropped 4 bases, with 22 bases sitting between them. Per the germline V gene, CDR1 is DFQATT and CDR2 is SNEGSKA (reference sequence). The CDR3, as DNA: TGCAGTGCTAGAGATCGGGCGGGGACCGGGGTCGTGTACGAGCAGTACTTC. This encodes CSARDRAGTGVVYEQYF.

The CDR3 DNA is TGTGCCACCAGCAGAGAGTCGGGAACAGGGGTGTGGGATGAGCAGTTCTTC. It yields the protein CATSRESGTGVWDEQFF. J is TRBJ2-1 and V is TRBV15; 7 bases align to TRBD1. The CDR3 consists of 17 residues. Germline V lookup: CDR1 LNHNV, CDR2 YYDKDF (reference sequence). After removal of 0 bases from V and 8 bases from J, the junction contained 13 bases not matched to a gene.

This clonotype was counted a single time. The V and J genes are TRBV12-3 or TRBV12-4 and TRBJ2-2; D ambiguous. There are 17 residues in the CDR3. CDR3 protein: CTISPEGIYLNTGELFF. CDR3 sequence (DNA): TGTACCATCAGTCCCGAAGGTATCTACCTTAACACCGGGGAGCTGTTTTTT.

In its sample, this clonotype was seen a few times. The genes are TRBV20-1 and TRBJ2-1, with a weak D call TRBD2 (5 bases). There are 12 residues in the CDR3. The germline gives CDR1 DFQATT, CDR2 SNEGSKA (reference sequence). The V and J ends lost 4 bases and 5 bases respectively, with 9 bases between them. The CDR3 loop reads CSAKDFHNEQFF. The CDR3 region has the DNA TGCAGTGCTAAGGACTTTCACAATGAGCAGTTCTTC.

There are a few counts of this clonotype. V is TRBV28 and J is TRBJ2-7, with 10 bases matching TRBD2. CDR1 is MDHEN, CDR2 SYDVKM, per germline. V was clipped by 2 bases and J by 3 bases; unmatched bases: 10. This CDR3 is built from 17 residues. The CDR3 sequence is CASSLRFRLAGVYEQYF. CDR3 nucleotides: TGTGCCAGCAGTTTAAGGTTCCGGCTAGCGGGAGTCTACGAGCAGTACTTC. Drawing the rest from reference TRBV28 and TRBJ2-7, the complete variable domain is DVKVTQSSRYLVKRTGEKVFLECVQDMDHENMFWYRQDPGLGLRLIYFSYDVKMKEKGDIPEGYSVSREKKERFSLILESASTNQTSMYLCASSLRFRLAGVYEQYFGPGTRLTVT.

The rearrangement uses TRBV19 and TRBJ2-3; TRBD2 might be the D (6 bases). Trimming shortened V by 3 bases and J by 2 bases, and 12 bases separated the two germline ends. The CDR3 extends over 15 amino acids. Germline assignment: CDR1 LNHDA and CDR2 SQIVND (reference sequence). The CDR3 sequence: CASSMAGSYTDTQYF. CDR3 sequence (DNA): TGTGCCAGTAGTATGGCGGGGAGCTACACAGATACGCAGTATTTT.

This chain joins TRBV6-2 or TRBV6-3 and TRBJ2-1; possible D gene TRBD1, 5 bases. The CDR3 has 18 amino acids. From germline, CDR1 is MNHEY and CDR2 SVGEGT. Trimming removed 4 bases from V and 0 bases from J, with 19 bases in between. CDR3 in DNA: TGTGCCAGCAGTTCCATAGACAGAACCCGGAGCTCCTACAATGAGCAGTTCTTC. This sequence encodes CASSSIDRTRSSYNEQFF.

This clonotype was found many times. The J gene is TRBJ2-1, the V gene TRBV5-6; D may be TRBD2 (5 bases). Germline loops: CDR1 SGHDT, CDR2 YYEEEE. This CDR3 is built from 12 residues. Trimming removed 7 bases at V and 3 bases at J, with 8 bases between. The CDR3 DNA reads TGTGCCAGCTTCCGGGACTACAATGAGCAGTTCTTC. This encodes CASFRDYNEQFF.

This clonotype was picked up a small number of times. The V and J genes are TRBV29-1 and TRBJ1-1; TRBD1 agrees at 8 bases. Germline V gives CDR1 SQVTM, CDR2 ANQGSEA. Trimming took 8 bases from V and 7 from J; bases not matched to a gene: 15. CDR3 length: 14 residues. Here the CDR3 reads CSTDRGVTEGEAFF. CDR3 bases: TGCAGCACCGACAGGGGAGTTACTGAGGGTGAAGCTTTCTTT.

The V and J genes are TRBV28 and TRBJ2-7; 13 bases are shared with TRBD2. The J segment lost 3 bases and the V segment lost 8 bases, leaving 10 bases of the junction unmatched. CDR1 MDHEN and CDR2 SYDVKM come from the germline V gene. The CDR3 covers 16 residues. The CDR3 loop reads CASQRTSGSKGYEQYF. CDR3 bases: TGTGCCAGCCAACGGACTAGCGGGAGTAAGGGCTACGAGCAGTACTTC.

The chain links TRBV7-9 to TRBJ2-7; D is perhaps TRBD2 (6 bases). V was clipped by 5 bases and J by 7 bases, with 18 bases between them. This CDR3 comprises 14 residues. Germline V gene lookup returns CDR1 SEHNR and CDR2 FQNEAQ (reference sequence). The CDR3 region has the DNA TGTGCCAGCAGCCCCATATACACGGGGGATGAGCAGTACTTC. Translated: CASSPIYTGDEQYF.

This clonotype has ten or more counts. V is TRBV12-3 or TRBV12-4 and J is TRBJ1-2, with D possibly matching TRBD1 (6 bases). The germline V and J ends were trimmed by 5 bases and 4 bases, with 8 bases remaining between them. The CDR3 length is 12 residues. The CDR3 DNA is TGTGCCAGCAGTGACAGGCCCTATGGCTACACCTTC. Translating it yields CASSDRPYGYTF.

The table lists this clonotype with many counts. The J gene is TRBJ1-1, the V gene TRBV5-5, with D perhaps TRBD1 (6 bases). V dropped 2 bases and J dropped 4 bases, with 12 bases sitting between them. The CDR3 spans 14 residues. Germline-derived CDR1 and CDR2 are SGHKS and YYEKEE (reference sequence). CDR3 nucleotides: TGTGCCAGCAGCTTTACCAGGGGCGGCACTGAAGCTTTCTTT. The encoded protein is CASSFTRGGTEAFF.